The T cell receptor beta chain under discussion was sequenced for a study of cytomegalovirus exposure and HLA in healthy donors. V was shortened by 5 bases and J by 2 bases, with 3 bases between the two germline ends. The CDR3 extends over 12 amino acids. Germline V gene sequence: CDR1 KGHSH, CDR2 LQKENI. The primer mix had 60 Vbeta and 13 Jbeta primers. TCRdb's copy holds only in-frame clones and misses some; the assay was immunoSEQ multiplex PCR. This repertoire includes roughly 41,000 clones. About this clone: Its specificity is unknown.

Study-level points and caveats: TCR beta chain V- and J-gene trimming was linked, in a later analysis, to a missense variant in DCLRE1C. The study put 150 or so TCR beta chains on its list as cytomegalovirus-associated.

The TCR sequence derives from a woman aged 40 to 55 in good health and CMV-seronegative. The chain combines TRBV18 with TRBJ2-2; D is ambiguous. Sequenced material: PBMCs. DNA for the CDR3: TGTGCCAGCTCAACAAACACCGGGGAGCTGTTTTTT. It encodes CASSTNTGELFF.